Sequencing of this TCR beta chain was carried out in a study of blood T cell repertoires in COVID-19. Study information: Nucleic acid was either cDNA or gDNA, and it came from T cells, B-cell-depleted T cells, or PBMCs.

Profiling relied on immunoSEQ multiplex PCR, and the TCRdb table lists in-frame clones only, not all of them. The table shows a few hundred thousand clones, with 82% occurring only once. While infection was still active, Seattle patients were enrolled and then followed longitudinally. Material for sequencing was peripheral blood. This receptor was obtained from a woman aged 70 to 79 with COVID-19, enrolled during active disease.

The CDR3 spells CAWSVGSGIAKNIQYF. The CDR3, as DNA: TGTGCCTGGAGTGTTGGTAGCGGGATAGCCAAAAACATTCAGTACTTC. This sequence joins TRBV30 and TRBJ2-4; 8 bases fit TRBD2. The CDR3 is 16 residues long. The J segment lost 0 bases and the V segment lost 0 bases, leaving 4 bases of the junction unmatched. From germline, CDR1 is GTSNPN and CDR2 SVGIG (reference sequence).